This T cell receptor (beta chain) was recovered during a study of CD8 T cells in ankylosing spondylitis. Each TCR beta library was made by quantitative 5'-RACE that incorporated molecular barcodes. Each CDR3 protein is one row after TCRdb ran MiXCR on the 5' RACE reads. The sample holds approximately 200,000 distinct CDR3 sequences, 13% seen once. This clonotype was seen repeatedly, ten times or more. Its cognate antigen is unknown. Study conclusions and caveats: From matched ankylosing spondylitis synovial fluid, disease-linked clones were reportedly recovered at significantly enriched levels. In ankylosing spondylitis blood, a motif of seven or eight highly homologous TCR beta variants appeared characteristic.

V lost 2 bases and J lost 6, with 15 bases in between. This CDR3 spans 14 amino acids. Germline V CDR1 and CDR2: SGDLS, YYNGEE. The chain carries TRBV9 and TRBJ2-7; no clear D gene. Sequencing input: blood, either unsorted or a sorted T cell fraction (not recorded which). This clonotype originated in a female donor with ankylosing spondylitis or in good health (not recorded which). The CDR3 DNA reads TGTGCCAGCAGCGTCGATTCAGGTCATAGCGAGCAGTACTTC. Residues: CASSVDSGHSEQYF.